This T cell receptor (beta chain) was identified during a study of CD8+CD57+ T cells in acquired aplastic anemia. Study in general: Each DNA sample taken from sorted CD4+ and CD8+ cells came to about 3 ug on average. Study conclusions and caveats: Overlapping CD8+ CDR3 repertoires of patients and controls contained under 35 shared sequences.

Germline V gene data show CDR1 as DFQATT and CDR2 as SNEGSKA (reference sequence). CDR3 length: 16 amino acids. Trimming at V came to 3 bases and at J to 5 bases, leaving 8 bases not matched to a gene. This clonotype has ten or more counts. Its antigen is not identified. Patients sequenced had flow cytometry evidence of CD8+CD57+ cell expansion. Severe acquired aplastic anemia affected all patients. Genomic DNA acted as the template from which TCR beta VDJ combination and CDR3 sequence profiling were carried out. MiXCR was run by TCRdb on the reads, yielding one entry per CDR3 protein. The sample holds under 200,000 distinct CDR3 sequences; around 48% are singletons and the top ten take approximately 3%.

The clonotype was recovered from a human donor with aplastic anemia. Sequencing used sorted CD4+, CD8+, or CD8+CD57+ T cells (not recorded which) from PBMCs. This rearrangement joins TRBV20-1 to TRBJ2-2; 11 bases map to TRBD2. The DNA of the CDR3 is TGCAGTGCTAGTGACGATAGCGGGAGGGAAACCGGGGAGCTGTTTTTT. Translated: CSASDDSGRETGELFF.